This entry lists 8 T cell receptor beta chains sequenced from one sample in a study of shared clonotypes between healthy human individuals. Naive CD8 populations comprised CD45RO-negative cells positively selected for CCR7, excluding terminally differentiated effector memory CD45RA+ cells. The repertoire was sequenced with immunoSEQ multiplex PCR; TCRdb's copy has only in-frame clones and lacks some. Seen here are about 800,000 clones, 90% to 97% observed once, and the top ten hold about 0.25%. Sequenced input: naive CD8+ T cells sorted from blood. These receptors came from a man younger than 40 in good health.

The V and J genes are TRBV7-3 and TRBJ2-1, with a tentative D call TRBD2 (6 bases). The CDR3 length is 14 residues. Trimming took off 5 bases at V and 6 bases at J, with 14 bases between the two ends. Germline-derived CDR1 and CDR2 are SGHTA and FQGTGA. CDR3 loop: CASSRGGASNEQFF. The DNA of the CDR3 is TGTGCCAGCAGCCGCGGCGGGGCGAGCAATGAGCAGTTCTTC.

This chain's CDR3 is CASSEFKADTQYF. CDR3 nucleotide sequence: TGCGCCAGCAGTGAGTTTAAAGCCGATACGCAGTATTTT. The genes are TRBV10-1 and TRBJ2-3, with D hard to call. Looked up from germline, CDR1 is WNHNN and CDR2 is SYGVQD (reference sequence). The length of the CDR3 is 13 residues. Trimming removed 1 base from V and 6 bases from J, with 8 bases in between.

V is TRBV7-9 and J is TRBJ2-3; no reliable D call. Germline V lookup: CDR1 SEHNR, CDR2 FQNEAQ (reference sequence). The CDR3 has 14 residues. V lost 5 bases, J lost 1 base, and 10 bases lay in between. Written as DNA, the CDR3 is TGTGCCAGCAGCCGACCCGAAGGCACAGATACGCAGTATTTT. Protein sequence: CASSRPEGTDTQYF.

The V and J genes are TRBV27 and TRBJ2-7; TRBD2 matches 7 bases. Trimming took 5 bases from V and 0 from J; bases not matched to a gene: 10. From germline, CDR1 is MNHEY and CDR2 SMNVEV (reference sequence). This CDR3 region has 16 residues. The CDR3 reads CASSPPGGENSYEQYF. In DNA, the CDR3 is TGTGCCAGCAGTCCACCTGGGGGGGAGAACTCCTACGAGCAGTACTTC.

The count of this clone is one. The chain is built from TRBV15 and TRBJ2-5; 8 positions agree with TRBD1. This CDR3 is 13 amino acids long. The V segment lost 5 bases and the J segment 3 bases; nucleotides outside the gene matches: 2. Germline V lookup: CDR1 LNHNV, CDR2 YYDKDF (reference sequence). The CDR3 loop reads CATSQDREETQYF. The CDR3 DNA follows: TGTGCCACCAGCCAGGACAGGGAAGAGACCCAGTACTTC.

This sequence joins TRBV15 and TRBJ2-1, with 13 bases that match TRBD2. V was clipped by 0 bases and J by 12 bases; unmatched bases: 8. Germline CDR1 and CDR2: LNHNV and YYDKDF (reference sequence). This CDR3 has 16 residues. The DNA of the CDR3 is TGTGCCACCAGCAGAGACCGGGGGACTAGCGGGATAGGGCAGTTCTTC. Its protein product is CATSRDRGTSGIGQFF.

The J gene is TRBJ2-1, the V gene TRBV7-9; 9 nucleotides match TRBD2. CDR1 is SEHNR and CDR2 is FQNEAQ in the germline V gene (reference sequence). This CDR3 region has 14 residues. J gave up 7 bases and V 5 bases, and 6 bases lay outside the gene matches. CDR3 in amino acids: CASSPGGRANEQFF. As DNA, the CDR3 is TGTGCCAGCAGCCCCGGCGGGAGGGCAAATGAGCAGTTCTTC.

The J gene is TRBJ2-3, the V gene TRBV28, with TRBD1 matching over 9 bases. Germline V lookup: CDR1 MDHEN, CDR2 SYDVKM. Trimming cost V 6 bases and J 1 base; bases outside gene matches: 8. CDR3 size: 16 residues. The CDR3 reads CASSLRTGAGTDTQYF. The CDR3 DNA is TGTGCCAGCAGCCTACGGACAGGGGCCGGCACAGATACGCAGTATTTT.